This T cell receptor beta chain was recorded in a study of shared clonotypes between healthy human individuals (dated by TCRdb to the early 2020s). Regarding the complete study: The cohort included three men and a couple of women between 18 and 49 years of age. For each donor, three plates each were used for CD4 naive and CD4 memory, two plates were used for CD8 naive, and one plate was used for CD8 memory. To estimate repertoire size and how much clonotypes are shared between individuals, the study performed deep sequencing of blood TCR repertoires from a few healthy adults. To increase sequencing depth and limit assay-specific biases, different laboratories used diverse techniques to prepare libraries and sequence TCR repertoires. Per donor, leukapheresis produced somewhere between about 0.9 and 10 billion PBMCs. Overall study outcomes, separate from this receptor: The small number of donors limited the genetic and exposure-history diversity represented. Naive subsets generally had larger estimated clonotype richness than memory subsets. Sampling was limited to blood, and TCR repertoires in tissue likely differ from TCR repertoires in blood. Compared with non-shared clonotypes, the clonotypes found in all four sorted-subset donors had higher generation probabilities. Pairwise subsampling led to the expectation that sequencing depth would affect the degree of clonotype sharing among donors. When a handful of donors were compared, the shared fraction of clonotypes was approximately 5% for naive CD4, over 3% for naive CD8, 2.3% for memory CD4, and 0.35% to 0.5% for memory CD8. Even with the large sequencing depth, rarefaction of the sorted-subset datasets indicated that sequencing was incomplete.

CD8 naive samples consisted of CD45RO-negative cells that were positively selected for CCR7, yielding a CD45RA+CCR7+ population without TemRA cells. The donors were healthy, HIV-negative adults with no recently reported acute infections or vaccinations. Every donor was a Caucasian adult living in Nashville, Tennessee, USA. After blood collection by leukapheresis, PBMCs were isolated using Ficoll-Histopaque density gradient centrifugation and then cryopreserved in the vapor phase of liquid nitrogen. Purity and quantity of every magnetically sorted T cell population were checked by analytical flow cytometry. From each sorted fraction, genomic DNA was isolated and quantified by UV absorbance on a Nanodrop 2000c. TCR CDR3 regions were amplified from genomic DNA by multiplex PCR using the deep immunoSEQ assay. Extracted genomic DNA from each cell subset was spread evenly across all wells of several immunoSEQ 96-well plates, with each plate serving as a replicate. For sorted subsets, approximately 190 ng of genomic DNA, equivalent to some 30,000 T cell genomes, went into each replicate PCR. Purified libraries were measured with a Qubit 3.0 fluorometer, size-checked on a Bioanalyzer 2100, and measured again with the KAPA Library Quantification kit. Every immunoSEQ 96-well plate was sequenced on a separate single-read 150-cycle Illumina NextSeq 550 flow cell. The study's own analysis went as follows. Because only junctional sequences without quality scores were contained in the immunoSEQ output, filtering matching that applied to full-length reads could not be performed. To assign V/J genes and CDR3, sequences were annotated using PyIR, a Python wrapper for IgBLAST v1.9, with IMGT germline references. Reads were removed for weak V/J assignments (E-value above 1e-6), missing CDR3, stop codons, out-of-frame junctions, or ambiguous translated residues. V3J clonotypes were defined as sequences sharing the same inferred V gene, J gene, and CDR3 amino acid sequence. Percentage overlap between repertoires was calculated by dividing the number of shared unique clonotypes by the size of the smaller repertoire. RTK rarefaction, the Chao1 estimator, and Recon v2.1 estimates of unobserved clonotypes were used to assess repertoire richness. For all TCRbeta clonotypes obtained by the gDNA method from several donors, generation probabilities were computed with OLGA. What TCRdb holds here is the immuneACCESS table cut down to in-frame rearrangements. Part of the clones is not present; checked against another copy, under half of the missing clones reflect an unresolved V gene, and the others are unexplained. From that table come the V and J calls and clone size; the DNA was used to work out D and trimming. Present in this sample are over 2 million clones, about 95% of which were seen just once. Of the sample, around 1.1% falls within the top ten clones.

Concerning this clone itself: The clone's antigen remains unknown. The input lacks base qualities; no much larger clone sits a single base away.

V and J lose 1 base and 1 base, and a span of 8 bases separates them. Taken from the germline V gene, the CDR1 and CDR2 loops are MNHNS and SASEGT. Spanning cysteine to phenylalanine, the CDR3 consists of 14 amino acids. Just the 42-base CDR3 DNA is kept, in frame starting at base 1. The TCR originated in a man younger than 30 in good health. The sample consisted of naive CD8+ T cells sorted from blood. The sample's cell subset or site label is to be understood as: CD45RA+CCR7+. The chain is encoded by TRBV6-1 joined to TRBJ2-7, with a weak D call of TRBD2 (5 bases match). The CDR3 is CASSEDRGSYEQYF. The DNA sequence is TGTGCCAGCAGTGAAGATCGGGGATCCTACGAGCAGTACTTC.